The 8 T cell receptor beta chains listed next were all sequenced from one sample in a study of shared clonotypes between healthy human individuals. The naive CD8 subset, CD45RO-negative cells positively selected for CCR7, excluded terminally differentiated effector memory CD45RA+ cells. Assay: immunoSEQ multiplex PCR; the TCRdb copy retains only in-frame clones and omits some. The sample consists of around 2,000,000 clones, about 92% of them appearing once. Sequencing was carried out using naive CD8+ T cells from PBMCs. The source is a man aged 18 to 29 in good health. Some clones in this sample may be carry-over from other donors' samples.

The chain uses TRBV27 and TRBJ2-3; 12 nucleotides align to TRBD2. V gave up 2 bases and J gave up 1 base; unmatched junction bases: 10. From germline, CDR1 is MNHEY and CDR2 SMNVEV (reference sequence). The CDR3 extends over 19 amino acids. CDR3 region: CASSLLAGGGEEGTDTQYF. For the CDR3, the DNA is TGTGCCAGCAGTTTACTAGCGGGAGGGGGAGAGGAAGGCACAGATACGCAGTATTTT.

This clone appeared a single time. This chain connects TRBV15 to TRBJ2-2; weak D call: TRBD1 (7 bases). The CDR3 is 19 amino acids. Germline V gene sequence: CDR1 LNHNV, CDR2 YYDKDF (reference sequence). V gave up 3 bases and J gave up 0 bases, with 20 bases separating them. The CDR3, as DNA: TGTGCCACCAGCAGGGCGGGTCCAGGGGGGCTTACGAACACCGGGGAGCTGTTTTTT. Residues: CATSRAGPGGLTNTGELFF.

Of note for this clone: The sample contains more than one DNA sequence encoding this CDR3. This chain uses TRBV4-1 with TRBJ1-1, with TRBD1 matching 10 bases. V shed 1 base, J shed 5 bases, and the junction held 1 base outside the gene matches. The CDR3 spans 14 residues. CDR1 is MGHRA, CDR2 YSYEKL, per germline. This CDR3 is CASSQGQGATEAFF. The CDR3 DNA sequence: TGCGCCAGCAGCCAAGGACAGGGGGCTACTGAAGCTTTCTTT.

This CDR3 reads CASSQTRTSGAYEQYF. The CDR3 coding sequence is TGCGCCAGCAGCCAAACGCGGACTAGCGGAGCATACGAGCAGTACTTC. The V call is TRBV4-3, the J call TRBJ2-7, with 10 positions matching TRBD2. V lost 2 bases and J lost 4; bases outside the gene matches: 8. CDR3 length: 16 residues. Germline CDR1 LGHNA, CDR2 YSLEER.

This sequence joins TRBV9 and TRBJ2-1, with 9 bases that match TRBD1. Germline lookup yields CDR1 SGDLS and CDR2 YYNGEE. CDR3 size: 15 residues. J was trimmed by 5 bases and V by 3 bases; bases with no gene match: 6. CDR3 coding DNA: TGTGCCAGCAGCGACCGGGACAGGGAAAACAATGAGCAGTTCTTC. Its translation: CASSDRDRENNEQFF.

The chain carries TRBV19 and TRBJ2-2; D call uncertain. This CDR3 has 13 residues. CDR1 and CDR2 (germline): LNHDA, SQIVND (reference sequence). Deletions cut 7 bases from V and 1 base from J, with 7 bases between. The DNA for the CDR3 is TGTGCCAGTAAATCGGAGAACACCGGGGAGCTGTTTTTT. Translation: CASKSENTGELFF.

The chain is built from TRBV11-2 and TRBJ2-7; maybe TRBD2 (5 bases). Germline lookup yields CDR1 SGHAT and CDR2 FQNNGV. Trimming took off 7 bases at V and 2 bases at J, with 15 bases between the two ends. CDR3 size: 14 residues. The CDR3 nucleotides read TGTGCCAGCACCTCCCGAGGGCTTACCTACGAGCAGTACTTC. As protein: CASTSRGLTYEQYF.

CDR3 DNA sequence: TGTGCCAGTACCCCCGCGACAGGCCTCTATGGCTACACCTTC. It yields the protein CASTPATGLYGYTF. J is TRBJ1-2 and V is TRBV19; maybe TRBD1 (6 bases). Germline V gene lookup returns CDR1 LNHDA and CDR2 SQIVND (reference sequence). V was trimmed by 7 bases and J by 4 bases, leaving 16 bases between them. This CDR3 has 14 residues.